This is a list of T cell receptor beta chains from one sample in a study of T cell changes during pregnancy in multiple sclerosis. Profiled with immunoSEQ multiplex PCR; TCRdb holds only in-frame clones, not every one. Of around 56,000 clones listed, about nine tenths were seen once; the top ten hold around 2.2%. The sample here was peripheral blood, taken in the first trimester of pregnancy. The receptors stem from a female donor in good health, enrolled as a control in a pregnancy study. The CDR3 runs from the conserved cysteine through the conserved F or W. The order of the fields is clone size, J gene, V gene, D gene, CDR3 length, CDR3 protein, CDR3 DNA. D genes are given only for firm matches. For some rows the clone size is stated as once, few or many, or as a class when expanded; others skip it.

. | TRBJ2-1 | TRBV5-1 | . | 14 | CASSLGVAANEQFF | TGCGCCAGCAGCTTGGGGGTAGCTGCCAATGAGCAGTTCTTC
once | TRBJ2-7 | TRBV28 | TRBD2 | 18 | CASAMASGTSGSDYEQYF | TGTGCCAGCGCAATGGCTTCCGGGACTAGCGGATCCGACTACGAGCAGTACTTC
. | TRBJ1-3 | TRBV6-6 | . | 16 | CASSYLGGGSGNTIYF | TGTGCCAGCAGTTACTTGGGGGGGGGCTCTGGAAACACCATATATTTT
few | TRBJ2-7 | TRBV4-2 | TRBD1 | 15 | CASSQEQGAVYEQYF | TGTGCCAGCAGCCAAGAACAGGGGGCCGTTTACGAGCAGTACTTC
. | TRBJ2-2 | TRBV27 | . | 14 | CASSFAGASGELFF | TGTGCCAGCAGTTTCGCGGGGGCCAGCGGGGAGCTGTTTTTT
once | TRBJ1-5 | TRBV18 | TRBD1 | 13 | CASSPAGGQPQHF | TGTGCCAGCTCACCTGCAGGGGGTCAGCCCCAGCATTTT
. | TRBJ2-7 | TRBV7-9 | TRBD1 | 14 | CASSETGNSYEQYF | TGTGCCAGCAGCGAGACAGGGAACTCCTACGAGCAGTACTTC
. | TRBJ2-2 | TRBV7-2 | . | 14 | CASSLDGNTGELFF | TGTGCCAGCAGCTTAGACGGGAACACCGGGGAGCTGTTTTTT
. | TRBJ1-5 | TRBV19 | . | 16 | CASSPQPGGSNQPQHF | TGTGCCAGTAGTCCACAACCCGGAGGGAGCAATCAGCCCCAGCATTTT
. | TRBJ2-7 | TRBV28 | TRBD2 | 19 | CASSFLPAGAHSISYEQYF | TGTGCCAGCAGTTTTCTGCCAGCGGGAGCCCATTCGATCTCCTACGAGCAGTACTTC
few | TRBJ2-1 | TRBV19 | TRBD2 | 16 | CASSPMTSGRLNEQFF | TGTGCCAGTAGTCCGATGACTAGCGGGAGATTGAATGAGCAGTTCTTC
. | TRBJ2-7 | TRBV2 | . | 18 | CASSEARSSGIVSYEQYF | TGTGCCAGCAGTGAAGCGCGCTCGTCCGGGATTGTCTCCTACGAGCAGTACTTC
. | TRBJ1-5 | TRBV28 | . | 18 | CASSLTFDRNNSNQPQHF | TGTGCCAGCAGTTTGACTTTTGACAGGAACAATAGCAATCAGCCCCAGCATTTT
. | TRBJ1-1 | TRBV30 | TRBD1 | 14 | CAWSFGQGGTEAFF | TGTGCCTGGAGTTTCGGACAGGGGGGCACTGAAGCTTTCTTT
once | TRBJ1-1 | TRBV18 | . | 16 | CASSPNTGNMNTEAFF | TGTGCCAGCTCACCAAACACGGGTAACATGAACACTGAAGCTTTCTTT
. | TRBJ1-4 | TRBV2 | . | 12 | CASSAGDSFAFF | TGTGCCAGCAGTGCTGGGGACTCTTTTGCTTTTTTT
. | TRBJ2-7 | TRBV5-1 | TRBD1 | 14 | CASSLWGQGDEQYF | TGCGCCAGCAGCTTGTGGGGACAGGGAGACGAGCAGTACTTC
once | TRBJ2-7 | TRBV27 | TRBD2 | 15 | CASSSLAGVTYEQYF | TGTGCCAGCAGTTCACTAGCGGGAGTAACGTACGAGCAGTACTTC
. | TRBJ2-4 | TRBV18 | TRBD1 | 14 | CASTQGEAKNIQYF | TGTGCCAGCACGCAGGGGGAAGCCAAAAACATTCAGTACTTC
. | TRBJ1-4 | TRBV5-6 | TRBD1 | 15 | CASSSPTGVGEKLFF | TGTGCCAGCAGCTCCCCGACAGGGGTAGGTGAAAAACTGTTTTTT
. | TRBJ2-1 | TRBV2 | TRBD2 | 15 | CASSEQTSGDNEQFF | TGTGCCAGCAGTGAACAAACTAGCGGGGACAATGAGCAGTTCTTC
. | TRBJ2-3 | TRBV5-6 | . | 14 | CASSLGGDSDTQYF | TGTGCCAGCAGCTTAGGGGGGGACTCAGATACGCAGTATTTT
once | TRBJ2-1 | TRBV15 | . | 12 | CATSSGHNEQFF | TGTGCCACCAGCAGCGGTCACAATGAGCAGTTCTTC
. | TRBJ1-2 | TRBV19 | TRBD1 | 16 | CASRPLDRGHGYGYTF | TGTGCCAGCCGTCCGCTTGACAGGGGGCATGGCTATGGCTACACCTTC
once | TRBJ1-1 | TRBV7-3 | TRBD1 | 14 | CASREQGAGTEAFF | TGTGCCAGCAGGGAACAGGGGGCCGGCACTGAAGCTTTCTTT
. | TRBJ2-7 | TRBV9 | . | 15 | CASSPNGGGPHEQYF | TGTGCCAGCAGCCCGAACGGCGGGGGCCCCCACGAGCAGTACTTC
. | TRBJ2-5 | TRBV7-9 | . | 11 | CASSVKETQYF | TGTGCCAGCAGCGTAAAAGAGACCCAGTACTTC
. | TRBJ2-3 | TRBV6-4 | TRBD2 | 16 | CASSDESGGAKDTQYF | TGTGCCAGCAGTGATGAAAGCGGGGGGGCCAAAGATACGCAGTATTTT